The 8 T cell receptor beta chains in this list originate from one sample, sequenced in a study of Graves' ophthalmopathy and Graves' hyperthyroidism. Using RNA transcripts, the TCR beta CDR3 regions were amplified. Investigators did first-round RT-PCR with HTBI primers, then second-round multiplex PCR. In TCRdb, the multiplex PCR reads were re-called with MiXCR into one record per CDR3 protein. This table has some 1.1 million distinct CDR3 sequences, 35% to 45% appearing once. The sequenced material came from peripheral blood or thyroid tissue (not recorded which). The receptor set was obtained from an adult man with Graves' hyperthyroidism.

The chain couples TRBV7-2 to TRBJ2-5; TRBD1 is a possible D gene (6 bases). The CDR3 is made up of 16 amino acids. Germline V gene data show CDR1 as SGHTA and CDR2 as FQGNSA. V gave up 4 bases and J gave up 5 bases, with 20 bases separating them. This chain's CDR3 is CASSSHRGRGTETQYF. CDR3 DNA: TGTGCCAGCAGCTCCCACCGGGGTAGGGGGACGGAGACCCAGTACTTC. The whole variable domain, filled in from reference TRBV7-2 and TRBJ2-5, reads GAGVSQSPSNKVTEKGKDVELRCDPISGHTALYWYRQSLGQGLEFLIYFQGNSAPDKSGLPSDRFSAERTGGSVSTLTIQRTQQEDSAVYLCASSSHRGRGTETQYFGPGTRLLVL.

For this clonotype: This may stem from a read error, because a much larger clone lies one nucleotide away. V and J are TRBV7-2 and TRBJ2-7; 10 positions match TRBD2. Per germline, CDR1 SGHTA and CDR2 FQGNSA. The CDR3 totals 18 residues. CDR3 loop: CASSAGTSVQVGYYEQDF. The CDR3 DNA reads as TGTGCCAGCTCAGCCGGGACTAGCGTACAAGTGGGGTACTACGAGCAGGACTTC.

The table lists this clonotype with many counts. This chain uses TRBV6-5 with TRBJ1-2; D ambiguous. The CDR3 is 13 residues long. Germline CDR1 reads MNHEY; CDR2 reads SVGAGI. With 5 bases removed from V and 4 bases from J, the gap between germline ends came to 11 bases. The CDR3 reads CASSESESYGYTF. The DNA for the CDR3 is TGTGCCAGCAGTGAAAGTGAATCCTATGGCTACACCTTC.

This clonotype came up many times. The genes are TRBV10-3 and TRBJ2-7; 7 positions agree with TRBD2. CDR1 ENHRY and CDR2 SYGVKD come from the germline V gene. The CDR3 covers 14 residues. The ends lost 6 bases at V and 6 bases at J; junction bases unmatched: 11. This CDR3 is CAIRSWGGDAEQYF. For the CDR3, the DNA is TGTGCCATCAGATCCTGGGGGGGGGATGCCGAGCAGTACTTC.

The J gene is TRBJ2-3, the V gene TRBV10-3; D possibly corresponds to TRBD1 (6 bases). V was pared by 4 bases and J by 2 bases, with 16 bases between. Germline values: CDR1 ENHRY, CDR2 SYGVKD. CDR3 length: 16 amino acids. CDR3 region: CAISALTGGVTDTQYF. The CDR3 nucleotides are TGTGCCATCAGTGCTTTGACAGGCGGAGTCACAGATACGCAGTATTTT.

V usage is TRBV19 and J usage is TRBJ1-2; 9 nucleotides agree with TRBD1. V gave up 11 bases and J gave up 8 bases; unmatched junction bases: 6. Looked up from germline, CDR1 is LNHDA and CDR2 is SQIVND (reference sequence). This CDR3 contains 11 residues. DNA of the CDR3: TGTGCCGCCGGGACAGGGCGAGGCTACACCTTC. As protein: CAAGTGRGYTF.

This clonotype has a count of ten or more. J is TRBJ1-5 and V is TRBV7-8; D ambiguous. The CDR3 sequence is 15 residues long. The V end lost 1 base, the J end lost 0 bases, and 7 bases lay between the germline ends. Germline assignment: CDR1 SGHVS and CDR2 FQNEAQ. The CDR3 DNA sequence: TGTGCCAGCAGCTTAGTAGTGGGTAGCAATCAGCCCCAGCATTTT. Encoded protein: CASSLVVGSNQPQHF.

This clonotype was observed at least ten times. In nucleotides, the CDR3 is TGTGCCAGCATGAGGAGCTCCTATAATTCACCCCTCCACTTT. Amino acids: CASMRSSYNSPLHF. This chain uses TRBV12-3 or TRBV12-4 with TRBJ1-6; D is unclear. The CDR3 loop spans 14 amino acids. Trimming cost V 7 bases and J 0 bases, with 7 bases left between them.